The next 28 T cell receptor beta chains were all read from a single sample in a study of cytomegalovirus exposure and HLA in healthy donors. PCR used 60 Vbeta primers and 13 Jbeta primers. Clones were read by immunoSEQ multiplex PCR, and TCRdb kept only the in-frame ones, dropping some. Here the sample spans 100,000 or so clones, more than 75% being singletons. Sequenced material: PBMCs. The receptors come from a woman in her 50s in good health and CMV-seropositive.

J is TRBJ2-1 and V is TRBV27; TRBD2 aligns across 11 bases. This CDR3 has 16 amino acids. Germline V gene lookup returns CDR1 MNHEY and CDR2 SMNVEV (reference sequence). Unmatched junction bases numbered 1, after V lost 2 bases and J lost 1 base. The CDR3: CASSLRLAGSYNEQFF. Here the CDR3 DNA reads TGTGCCAGCAGTTTAAGACTAGCGGGGTCCTACAATGAGCAGTTCTTC.

The CDR3: CASSPPAVYNEQFF. The DNA of the CDR3 is TGTGCCAGCAGCCCCCCGGCGGTCTACAATGAGCAGTTCTTC. The chain links TRBV11-2 to TRBJ2-1, with unresolved D. The CDR3 sequence is 14 residues long. The germline V gene has CDR1 SGHAT and CDR2 FQNNGV. V was shortened by 5 bases and J by 3 bases, with 11 bases between the two germline ends. The variable domain in full, with the rest retrieved from reference TRBV11-2 and TRBJ2-1, is EAGVAQSPRYKIIEKRQSVAFWCNPISGHATLYWYQQILGQGPKLLIQFQNNGVVDDSQLPKDRFSAERLKGVDSTLKIQPAKLEDSAVYLCASSPPAVYNEQFFGPGTRLTVL.

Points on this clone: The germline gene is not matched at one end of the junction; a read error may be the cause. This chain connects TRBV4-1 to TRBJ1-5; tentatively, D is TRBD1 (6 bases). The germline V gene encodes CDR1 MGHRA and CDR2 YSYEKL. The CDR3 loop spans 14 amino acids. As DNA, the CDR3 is TGTGCCAGCAGCCAAACAGGGCGCAATCAGCCCCAGCATTTT. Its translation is CASSQTGRNQPQHF.

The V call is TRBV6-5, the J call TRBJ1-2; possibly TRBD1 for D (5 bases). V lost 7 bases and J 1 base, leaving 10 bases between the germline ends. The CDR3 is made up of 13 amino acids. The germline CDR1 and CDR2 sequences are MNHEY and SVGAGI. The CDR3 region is CASMEGLNYGYTF. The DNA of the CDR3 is TGTGCCAGCATGGAGGGGCTTAACTATGGCTACACCTTC.

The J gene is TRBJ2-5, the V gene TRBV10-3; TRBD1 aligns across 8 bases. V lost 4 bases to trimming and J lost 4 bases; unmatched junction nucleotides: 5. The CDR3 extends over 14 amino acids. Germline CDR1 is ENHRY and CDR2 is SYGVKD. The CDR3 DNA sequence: TGTGCCATCAGTGCAGACAGGGGTGGAGAGACCCAGTACTTC. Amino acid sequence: CAISADRGGETQYF.

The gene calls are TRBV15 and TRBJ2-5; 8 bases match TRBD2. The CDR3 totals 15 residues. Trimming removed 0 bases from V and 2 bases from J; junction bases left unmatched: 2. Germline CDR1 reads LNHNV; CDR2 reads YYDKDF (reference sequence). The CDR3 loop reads CATSRDRGGQETQYF. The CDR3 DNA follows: TGTGCCACCAGCAGAGATCGGGGGGGGCAAGAGACCCAGTACTTC.

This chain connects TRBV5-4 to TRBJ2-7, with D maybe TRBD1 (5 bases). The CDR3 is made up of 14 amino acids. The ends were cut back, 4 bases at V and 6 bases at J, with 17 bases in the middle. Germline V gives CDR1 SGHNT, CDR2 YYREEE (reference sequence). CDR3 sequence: CASSLNAGLSEQYF. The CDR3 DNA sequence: TGTGCCAGCAGCCTCAATGCAGGGCTCAGCGAGCAGTACTTC. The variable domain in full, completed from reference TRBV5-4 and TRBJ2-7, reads ETGVTQSPTHLIKTRGQQVTLRCSSQSGHNTVSWYQQALGQGPQFIFQYYREEENGRGNFPPRFSGLQFPNYSSELNVNALELDDSALYLCASSLNAGLSEQYFGPGTRLTVT.

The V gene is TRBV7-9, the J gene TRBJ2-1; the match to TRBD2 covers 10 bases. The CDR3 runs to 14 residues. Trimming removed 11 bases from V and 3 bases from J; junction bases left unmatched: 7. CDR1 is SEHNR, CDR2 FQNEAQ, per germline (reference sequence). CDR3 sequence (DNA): TGTGCCTCTACGCGGACTAGCGGCTACAATGAGCAGTTCTTC. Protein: CASTRTSGYNEQFF.

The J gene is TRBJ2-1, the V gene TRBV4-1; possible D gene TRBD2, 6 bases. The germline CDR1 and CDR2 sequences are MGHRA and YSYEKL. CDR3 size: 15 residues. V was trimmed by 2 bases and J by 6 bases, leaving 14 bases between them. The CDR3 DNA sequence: TGCGCCAGCAGCCAAATGGGGGGAGGTTCCAATGAGCAGTTCTTC. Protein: CASSQMGGGSNEQFF.

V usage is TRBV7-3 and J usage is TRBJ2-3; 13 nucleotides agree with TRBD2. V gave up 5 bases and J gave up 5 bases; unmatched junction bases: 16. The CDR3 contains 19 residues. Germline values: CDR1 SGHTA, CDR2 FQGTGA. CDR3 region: CASSRGLAGAQGGGDTQYF. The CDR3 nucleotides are TGTGCCAGCAGCCGCGGACTAGCGGGGGCCCAAGGAGGGGGAGATACGCAGTATTTT.

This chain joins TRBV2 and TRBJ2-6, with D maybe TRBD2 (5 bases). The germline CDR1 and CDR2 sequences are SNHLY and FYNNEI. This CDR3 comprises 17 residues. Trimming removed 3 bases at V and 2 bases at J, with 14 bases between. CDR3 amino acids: CASSEIPAGTGANVLTF. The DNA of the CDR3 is TGTGCCAGCAGTGAGATCCCCGCCGGGACTGGGGCCAACGTCCTGACTTTC.

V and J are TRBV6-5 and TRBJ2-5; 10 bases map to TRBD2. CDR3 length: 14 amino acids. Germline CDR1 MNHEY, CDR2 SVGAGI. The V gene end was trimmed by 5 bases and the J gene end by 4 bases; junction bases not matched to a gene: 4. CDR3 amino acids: CASSLGLARETQYF. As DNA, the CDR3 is TGTGCCAGCAGTCTGGGACTAGCGCGAGAGACCCAGTACTTC.

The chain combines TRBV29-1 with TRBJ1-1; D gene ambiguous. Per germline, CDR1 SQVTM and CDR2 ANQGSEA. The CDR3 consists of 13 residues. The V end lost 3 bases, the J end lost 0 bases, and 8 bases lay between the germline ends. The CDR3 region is CSVDENVNTEAFF. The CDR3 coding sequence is TGCAGCGTTGATGAGAATGTGAACACTGAAGCTTTCTTT.

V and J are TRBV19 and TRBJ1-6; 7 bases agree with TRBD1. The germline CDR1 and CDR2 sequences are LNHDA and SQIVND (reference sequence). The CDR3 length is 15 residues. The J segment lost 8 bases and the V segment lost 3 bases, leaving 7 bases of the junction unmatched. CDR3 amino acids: CASSMRKQGYSPLHF. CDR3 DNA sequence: TGTGCCAGTAGTATGCGAAAACAGGGGTATTCACCCCTCCACTTT.

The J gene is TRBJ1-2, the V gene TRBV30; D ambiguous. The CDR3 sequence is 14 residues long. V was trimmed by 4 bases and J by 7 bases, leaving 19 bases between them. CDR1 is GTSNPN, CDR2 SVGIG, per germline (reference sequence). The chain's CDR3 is CAWTPGGRTSGYTF. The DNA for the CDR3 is TGTGCCTGGACTCCGGGTGGCAGAACTAGTGGCTACACCTTC.

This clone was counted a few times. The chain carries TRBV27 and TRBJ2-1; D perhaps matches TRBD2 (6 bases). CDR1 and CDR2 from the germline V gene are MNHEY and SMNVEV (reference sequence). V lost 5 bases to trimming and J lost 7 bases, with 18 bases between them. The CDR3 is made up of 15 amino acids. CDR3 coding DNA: TGTGCCAGCAGTCCTAGGCGGCTAGCGACTAATGAGCAGTTCTTC. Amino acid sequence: CASSPRRLATNEQFF.

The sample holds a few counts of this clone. This CDR3 reads CASSLRAGRPPYEQYF. The CDR3 nucleotides are TGTGCCAGCAGTTTAAGGGCGGGGCGCCCGCCCTACGAGCAGTACTTC. This chain uses TRBV27 with TRBJ2-7; a weak D match, TRBD2 (6 bases). CDR3 length equals 16 residues. Germline CDR1 is MNHEY and CDR2 is SMNVEV (reference sequence). The V end was cut by 2 bases, the J end by 2 bases, with 16 bases between.

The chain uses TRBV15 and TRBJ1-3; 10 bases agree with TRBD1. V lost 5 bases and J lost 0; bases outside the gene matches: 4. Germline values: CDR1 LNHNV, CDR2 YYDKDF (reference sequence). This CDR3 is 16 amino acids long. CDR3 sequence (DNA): TGTGCCACCAGCGGGGGACAGGGGAGCTCTGGAAACACCATATATTTT. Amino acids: CATSGGQGSSGNTIYF.

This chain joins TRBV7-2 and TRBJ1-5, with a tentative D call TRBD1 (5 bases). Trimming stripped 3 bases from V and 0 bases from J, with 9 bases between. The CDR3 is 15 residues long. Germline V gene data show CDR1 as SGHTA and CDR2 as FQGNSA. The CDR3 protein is CASSFTGYSNQPQHF. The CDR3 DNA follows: TGTGCCAGCAGCTTTACAGGTTATAGCAATCAGCCCCAGCATTTT. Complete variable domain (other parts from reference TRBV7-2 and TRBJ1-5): GAGVSQSPSNKVTEKGKDVELRCDPISGHTALYWYRQSLGQGLEFLIYFQGNSAPDKSGLPSDRFSAERTGGSVSTLTIQRTQQEDSAVYLCASSFTGYSNQPQHFGDGTRLSIL.

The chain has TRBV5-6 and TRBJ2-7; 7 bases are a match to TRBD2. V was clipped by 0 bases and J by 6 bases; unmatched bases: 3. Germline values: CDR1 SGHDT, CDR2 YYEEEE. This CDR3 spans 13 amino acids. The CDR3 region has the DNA TGTGCCAGCAGCTTGGGGGGAGGGATCGAGCAGTACTTC. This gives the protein CASSLGGGIEQYF. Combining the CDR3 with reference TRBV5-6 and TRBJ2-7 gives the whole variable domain DAGVTQSPTHLIKTRGQQVTLRCSPKSGHDTVSWYQQALGQGPQFIFQYYEEEERQRGNFPDRFSGHQFPNYSSELNVNALLLGDSALYLCASSLGGGIEQYFGPGTRLTVT.

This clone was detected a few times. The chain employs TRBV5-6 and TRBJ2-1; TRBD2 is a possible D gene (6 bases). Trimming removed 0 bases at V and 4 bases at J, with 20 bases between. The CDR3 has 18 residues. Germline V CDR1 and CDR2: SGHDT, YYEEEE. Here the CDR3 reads CASSLGFGGNLKYNEQFF. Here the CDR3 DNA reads TGTGCCAGCAGCTTGGGGTTTGGCGGGAACCTCAAGTACAATGAGCAGTTCTTC.

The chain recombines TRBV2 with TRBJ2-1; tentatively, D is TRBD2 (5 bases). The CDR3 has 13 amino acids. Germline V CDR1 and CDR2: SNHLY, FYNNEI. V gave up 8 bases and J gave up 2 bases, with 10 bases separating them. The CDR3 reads CASGGLAYNEQFF. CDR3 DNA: TGTGCCAGCGGCGGGCTAGCCTACAATGAGCAGTTCTTC.

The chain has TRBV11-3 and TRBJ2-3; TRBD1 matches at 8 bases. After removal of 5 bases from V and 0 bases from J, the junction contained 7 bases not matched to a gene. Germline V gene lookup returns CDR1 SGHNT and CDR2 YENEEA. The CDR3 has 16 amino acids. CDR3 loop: CASSVGQGPSTDTQYF. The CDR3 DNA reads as TGTGCCAGCAGCGTAGGACAGGGTCCGAGCACAGATACGCAGTATTTT.

The CDR3 nucleotides read TGTGCCAGCAGCTTAGCCTCTCGGCGGGGGTCTCCGTTTGGTGAGCAGTTCTTC. Translation: CASSLASRRGSPFGEQFF. The chain employs TRBV7-6 and TRBJ2-1; 7 bases are shared with TRBD2. The V gene end was trimmed by 0 bases and the J gene end by 9 bases; junction bases not matched to a gene: 17. This CDR3 region has 18 residues. CDR1 and CDR2 (germline): SGHVS, FNYEAQ.

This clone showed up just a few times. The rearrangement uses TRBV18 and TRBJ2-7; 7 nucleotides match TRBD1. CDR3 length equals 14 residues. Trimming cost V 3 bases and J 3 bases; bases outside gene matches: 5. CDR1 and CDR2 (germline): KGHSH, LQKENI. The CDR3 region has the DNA TGTGCCAGCTCACCTCCGGGACAGAACTACGAGCAGTACTTC. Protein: CASSPPGQNYEQYF.

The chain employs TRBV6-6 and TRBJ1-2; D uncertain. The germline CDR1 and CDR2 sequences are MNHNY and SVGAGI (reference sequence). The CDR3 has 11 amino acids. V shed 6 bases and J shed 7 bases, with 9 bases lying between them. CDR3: CASSGDRGYTF. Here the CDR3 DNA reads TGTGCCAGCAGCGGGGATCGTGGCTACACCTTC.

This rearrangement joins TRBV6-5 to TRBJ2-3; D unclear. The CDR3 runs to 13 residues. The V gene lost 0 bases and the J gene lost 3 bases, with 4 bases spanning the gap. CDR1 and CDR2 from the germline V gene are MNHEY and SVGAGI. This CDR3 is CASSYSETDTQYF. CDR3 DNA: TGTGCCAGCAGTTACTCCGAGACAGATACGCAGTATTTT.

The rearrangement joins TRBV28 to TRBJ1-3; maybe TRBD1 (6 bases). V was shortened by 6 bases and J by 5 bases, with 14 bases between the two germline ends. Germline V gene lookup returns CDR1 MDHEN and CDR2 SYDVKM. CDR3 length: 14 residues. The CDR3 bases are TGTGCCAGCAGGACACCGGACAGCCGAAACACCATATATTTT. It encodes CASRTPDSRNTIYF.